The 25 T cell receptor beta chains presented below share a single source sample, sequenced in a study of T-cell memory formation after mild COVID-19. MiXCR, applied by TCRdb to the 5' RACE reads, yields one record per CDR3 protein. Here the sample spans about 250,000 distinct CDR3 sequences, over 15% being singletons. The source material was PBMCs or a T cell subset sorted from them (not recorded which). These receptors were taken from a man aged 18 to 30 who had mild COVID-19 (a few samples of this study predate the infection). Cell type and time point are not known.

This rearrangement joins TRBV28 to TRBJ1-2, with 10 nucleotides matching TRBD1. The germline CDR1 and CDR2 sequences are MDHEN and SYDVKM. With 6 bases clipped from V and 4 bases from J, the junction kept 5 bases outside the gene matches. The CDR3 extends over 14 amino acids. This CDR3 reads CASSGQGESYGYTF. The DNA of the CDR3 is TGTGCCAGCAGCGGACAGGGGGAAAGCTATGGCTACACCTTC.

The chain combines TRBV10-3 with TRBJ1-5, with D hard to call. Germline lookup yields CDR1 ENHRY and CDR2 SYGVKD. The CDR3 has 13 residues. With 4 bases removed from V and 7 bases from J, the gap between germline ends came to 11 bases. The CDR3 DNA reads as TGTGCCATCAGTGGACGTCAAGCCCAGCCCCAGCATTTT. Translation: CAISGRQAQPQHF.

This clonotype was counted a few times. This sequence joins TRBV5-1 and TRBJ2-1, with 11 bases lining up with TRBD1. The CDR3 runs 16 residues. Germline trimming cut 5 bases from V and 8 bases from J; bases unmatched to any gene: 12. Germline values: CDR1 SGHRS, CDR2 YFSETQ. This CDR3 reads CASRRSGTGGSDEQFF. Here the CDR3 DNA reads TGCGCCAGCAGGCGATCCGGGACAGGGGGTTCCGATGAGCAGTTCTTC.

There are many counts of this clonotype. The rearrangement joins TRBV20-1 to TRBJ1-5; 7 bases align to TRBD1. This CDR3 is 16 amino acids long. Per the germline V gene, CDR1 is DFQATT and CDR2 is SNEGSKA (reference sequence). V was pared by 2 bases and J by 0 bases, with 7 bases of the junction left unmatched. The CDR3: CSARLRQGLSNQPQHF. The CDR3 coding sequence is TGCAGTGCTAGATTAAGACAGGGCCTTAGCAATCAGCCCCAGCATTTT.

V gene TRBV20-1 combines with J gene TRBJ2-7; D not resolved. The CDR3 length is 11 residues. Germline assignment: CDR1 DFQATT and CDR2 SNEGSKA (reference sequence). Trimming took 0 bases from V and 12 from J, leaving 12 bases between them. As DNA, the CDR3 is TGCAGTGCTAGAGATCGAGAGTGGGTGTACTTC. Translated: CSARDREWVYF.

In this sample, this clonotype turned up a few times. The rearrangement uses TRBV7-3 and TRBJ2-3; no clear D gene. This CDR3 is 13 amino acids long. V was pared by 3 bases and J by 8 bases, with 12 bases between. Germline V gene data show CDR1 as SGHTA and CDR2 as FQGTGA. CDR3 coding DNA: TGTGCCAGCAGCTTTGAAGAGTTAGGTACGCAGTATTTT. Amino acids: CASSFEELGTQYF. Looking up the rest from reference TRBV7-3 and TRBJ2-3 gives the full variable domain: GAGVSQTPSNKVTEKGKYVELRCDPISGHTALYWYRQSLGQGPEFLIYFQGTGAADDSGLPNDRFFAVRPEGSVSTLKIQRTERGDSAVYLCASSFEELGTQYFGPGTRLTVL.

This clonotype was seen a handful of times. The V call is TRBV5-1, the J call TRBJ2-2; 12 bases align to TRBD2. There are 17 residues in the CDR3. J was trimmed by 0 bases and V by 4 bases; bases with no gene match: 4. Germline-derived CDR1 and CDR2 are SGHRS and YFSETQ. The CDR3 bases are TGCGCCAGCAGCCCGACTAGCGGGGGCCCGAACACCGGGGAGCTGTTTTTT. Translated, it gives CASSPTSGGPNTGELFF.

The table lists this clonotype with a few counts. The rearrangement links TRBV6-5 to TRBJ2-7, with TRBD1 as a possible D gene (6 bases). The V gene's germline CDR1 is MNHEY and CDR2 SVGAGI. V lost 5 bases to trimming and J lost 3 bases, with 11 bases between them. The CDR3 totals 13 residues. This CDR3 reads CASSPGQYYEQYF. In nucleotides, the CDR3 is TGTGCCAGCAGTCCAGGACAGTACTACGAGCAGTACTTC.

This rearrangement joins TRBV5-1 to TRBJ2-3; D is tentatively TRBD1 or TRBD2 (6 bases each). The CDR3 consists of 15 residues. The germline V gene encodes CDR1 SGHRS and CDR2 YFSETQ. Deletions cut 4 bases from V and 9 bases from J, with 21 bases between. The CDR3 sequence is CASSHPGQGRDTQYF. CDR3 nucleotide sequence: TGCGCCAGCAGCCACCCCGGTCAGGGGCGGGACACGCAGTATTTT.

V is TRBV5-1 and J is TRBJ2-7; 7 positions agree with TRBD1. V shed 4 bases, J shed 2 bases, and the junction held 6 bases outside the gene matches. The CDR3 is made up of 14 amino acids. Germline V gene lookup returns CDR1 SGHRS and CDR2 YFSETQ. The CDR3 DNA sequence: TGCGCCAGCAGCCCGACAGGGCCCACCTACGAGCAGTACTTC. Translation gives CASSPTGPTYEQYF.

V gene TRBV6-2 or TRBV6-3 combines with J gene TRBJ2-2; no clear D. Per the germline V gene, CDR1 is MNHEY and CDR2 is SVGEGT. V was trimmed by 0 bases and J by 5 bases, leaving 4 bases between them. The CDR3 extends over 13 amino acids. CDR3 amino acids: CASSYSRTGELFF. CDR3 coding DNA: TGTGCCAGCAGTTACTCCAGGACCGGGGAGCTGTTTTTT.

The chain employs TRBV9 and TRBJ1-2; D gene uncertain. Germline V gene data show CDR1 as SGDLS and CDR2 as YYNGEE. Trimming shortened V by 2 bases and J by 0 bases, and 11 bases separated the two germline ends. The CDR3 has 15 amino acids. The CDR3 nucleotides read TGTGCCAGCAGCGTCGGCGGGAGAGCTAACTATGGCTACACCTTC. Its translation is CASSVGGRANYGYTF.

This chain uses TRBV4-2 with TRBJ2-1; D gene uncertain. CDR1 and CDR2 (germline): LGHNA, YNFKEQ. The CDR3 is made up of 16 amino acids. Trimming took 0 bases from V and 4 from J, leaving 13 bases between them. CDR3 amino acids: CASSQDTSGYYNEQFF. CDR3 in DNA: TGTGCCAGCAGCCAAGATACGAGTGGATATTACAATGAGCAGTTCTTC.

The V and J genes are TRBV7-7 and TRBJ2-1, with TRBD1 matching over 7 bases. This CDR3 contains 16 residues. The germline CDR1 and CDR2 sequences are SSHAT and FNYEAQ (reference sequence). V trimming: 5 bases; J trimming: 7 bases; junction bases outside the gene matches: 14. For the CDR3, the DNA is TGTGCCAGCAGCCCTCACCGGGACAGCATACTTAATGAGCAGTTCTTC. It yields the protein CASSPHRDSILNEQFF.

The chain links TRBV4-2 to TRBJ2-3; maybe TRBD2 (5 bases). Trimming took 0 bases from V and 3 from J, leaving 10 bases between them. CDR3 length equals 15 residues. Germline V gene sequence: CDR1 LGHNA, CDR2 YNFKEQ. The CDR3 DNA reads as TGTGCCAGCAGCCAAGAGATAGGAGGTACAGATACGCAGTATTTT. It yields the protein CASSQEIGGTDTQYF.

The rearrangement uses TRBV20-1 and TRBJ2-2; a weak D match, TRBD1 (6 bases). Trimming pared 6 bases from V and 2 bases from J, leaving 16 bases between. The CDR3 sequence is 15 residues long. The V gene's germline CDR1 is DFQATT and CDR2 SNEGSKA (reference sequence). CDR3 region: CSASGQFLNTGELFF. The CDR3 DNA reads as TGCAGTGCAAGCGGACAGTTCCTAAACACCGGGGAGCTGTTTTTT.

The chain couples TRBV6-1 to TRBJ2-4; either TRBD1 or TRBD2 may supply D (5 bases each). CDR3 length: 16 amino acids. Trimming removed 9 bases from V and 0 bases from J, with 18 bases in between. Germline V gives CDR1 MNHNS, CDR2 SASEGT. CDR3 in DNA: TGTGCCAGTTCACCGGGACGGACCTTAGCCAAAAACATTCAGTACTTC. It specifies CASSPGRTLAKNIQYF.

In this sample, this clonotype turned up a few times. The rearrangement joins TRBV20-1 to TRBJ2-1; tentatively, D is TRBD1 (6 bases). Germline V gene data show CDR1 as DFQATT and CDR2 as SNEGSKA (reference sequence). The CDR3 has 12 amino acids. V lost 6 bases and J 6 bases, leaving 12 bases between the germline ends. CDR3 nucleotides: TGCAGTGCCACGACAGGCCTCAATGAGCAGTTCTTC. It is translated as CSATTGLNEQFF.

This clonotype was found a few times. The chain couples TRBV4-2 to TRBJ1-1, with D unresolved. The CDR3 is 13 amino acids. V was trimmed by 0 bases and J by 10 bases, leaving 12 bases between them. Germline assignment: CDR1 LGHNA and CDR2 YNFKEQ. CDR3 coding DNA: TGTGCCAGCAGCCAAGATTTCCGTCCGGCAGCTTTCTTT. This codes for CASSQDFRPAAFF.

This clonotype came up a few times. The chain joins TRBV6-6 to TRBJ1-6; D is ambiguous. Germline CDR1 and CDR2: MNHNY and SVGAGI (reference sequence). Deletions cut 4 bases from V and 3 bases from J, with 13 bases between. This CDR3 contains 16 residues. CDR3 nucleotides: TGTGCCAGCAGTTCTCCTCGGGATTTCTATAATTCACCCCTCCACTTT. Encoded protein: CASSSPRDFYNSPLHF.

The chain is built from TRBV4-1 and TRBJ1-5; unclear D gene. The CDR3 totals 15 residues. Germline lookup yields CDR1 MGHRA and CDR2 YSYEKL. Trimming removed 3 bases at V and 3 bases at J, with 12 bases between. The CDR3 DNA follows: TGCGCCAGCAGCCACGCCCCTACTGCCAATCAGCCCCAGCATTTT. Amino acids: CASSHAPTANQPQHF.

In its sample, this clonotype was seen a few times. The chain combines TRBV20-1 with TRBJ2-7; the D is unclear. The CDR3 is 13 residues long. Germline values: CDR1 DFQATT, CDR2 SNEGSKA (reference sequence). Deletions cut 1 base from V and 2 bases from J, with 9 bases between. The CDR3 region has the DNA TGCAGTGCTAGAGTTGAGTCGCCCTACGAGCAGTACTTC. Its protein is CSARVESPYEQYF.

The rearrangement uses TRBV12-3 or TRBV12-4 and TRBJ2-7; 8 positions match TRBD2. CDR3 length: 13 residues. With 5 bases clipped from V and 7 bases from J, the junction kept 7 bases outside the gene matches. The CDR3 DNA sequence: TGTGCCAGCAGTCGTGGCGGGGGGCAAGAGCAGTACGTC. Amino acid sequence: CASSRGGGQEQYV.

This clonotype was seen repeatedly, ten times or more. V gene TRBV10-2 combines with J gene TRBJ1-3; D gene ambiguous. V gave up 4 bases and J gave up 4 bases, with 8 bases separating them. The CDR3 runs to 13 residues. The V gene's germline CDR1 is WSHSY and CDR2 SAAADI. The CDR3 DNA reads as TGCGCCAGCAGTGTGACGGAGGGAAACACCATATATTTT. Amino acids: CASSVTEGNTIYF.

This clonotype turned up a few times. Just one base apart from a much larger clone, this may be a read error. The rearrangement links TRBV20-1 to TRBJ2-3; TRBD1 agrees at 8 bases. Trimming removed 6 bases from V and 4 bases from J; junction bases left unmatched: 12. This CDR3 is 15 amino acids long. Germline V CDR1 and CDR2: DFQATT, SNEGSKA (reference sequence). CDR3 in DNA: TGCAGTGCCCATATGGCAGGGGGCGGTTCAGATACGCAGTATTTT. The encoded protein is CSAHMAGGGSDTQYF.